This T cell receptor beta chain comes out of a study of cytotoxic CD8 clonotypes in ibrutinib-treated CLL (dated by TCRdb to the early 2020s). About the investigation overall: The cohort was composed of ten to eleven relapsed/refractory and about 15 treatment-naive patients; IGHV unmutated status was identified in some 17 patients. Of the approximately 90 people in the trial, around 26 had longitudinal samples available. Samples at response were collected after a median of 12 months of treatment, with a range of about 6 to 40 months. On average, each sample yielded hundreds of thousands of productive templates and over 90,000 productive rearrangements. Cryopreserved peripheral blood mononuclear cells were obtained before treatment, at response, and at either sustained remission or disease progression. Responses were partial in roughly 24 patients and complete in 2; after median about 68 months follow-up, roughly 15 stayed in remission and approximately twelve progressed. Every remission and progressive disease sample was obtained while ibrutinib was still being received by the patients. What the work shows at the level of the full study, not this receptor alone: Public clonotypes were found to be uncommon and were observed to contract or remain stable during treatment; the increase in clonality was shown to reflect expansion of private clonotypes at ibrutinib response. Sustained-remission and progressing patients did not have matched sampling times, and lymph node repertoires were not examined. An increase in clonality was observed at ibrutinib response, with clonality remaining stable during sustained remission and falling back toward baseline at progression. At baseline, clonality was higher than in age-matched healthy donors and showed a strong correlation with circulating CD8+ T-cell counts.

According to the study, the label for this sample's time point signals: about eleven months on ibrutinib. For TCR beta library preparation, approximately 2.2 micrograms of genomic DNA were isolated from cryopreserved PBMCs. Longitudinal blood samples from CLL patients on ibrutinib monotherapy were analyzed using high-throughput TCR beta sequencing. Patients were enrolled in a phase 2 open-label single-center ibrutinib monotherapy trial. There are a few counts of this clone. The antigen it binds to is not known. Per-base qualities were not stored, and no clone one base away is much larger. The goal of deep resolution MiSeq sequencing was a depth between 1 in 1 million and 1 in 200,000 T cells, and coverage averaged 10x per clonotype. The immunoSEQ hsTCRB Kit was used to generate the TCR beta libraries. The authors' analysis ran thus. Data were analyzed with ImmunoSEQ Data Assistant and ImmunoSEQ Analyzer, with V, D and J genes assigned per IMGT definitions. Clonality, which ranges from 0 to 1, was calculated by subtracting the normalized Shannon entropy of productive rearrangement frequencies from one. Only overrepresented clonotypes making up at least 0.05% of each patient's repertoire were included in the public clonotype analysis. About twelve repertoires from age-matched healthy donors, obtained from immuneACCESS, served as clonality controls. TCRdb took this table from immuneACCESS and kept in-frame rearrangements with V and J called. Such tables lack part of the clones; where checked against another copy, unresolved V genes explain under half of the gap, and the rest is unexplained. That table furnishes V, J and clone size, whereas the DNA furnished D and trimming. The sample table holds under 200,000 clones, of which roughly 86% were seen once. The ten largest clones add up to over 2% of the sample.

The CDR1 and CDR2 encoded by the germline V gene are SNHLY and FYNNEI. The trim is 2 bases for V and 17 bases for J, with a gap of 18 bases between the germline ends. Counted from cysteine to phenylalanine, this CDR3 has 13 amino acids. The read is trimmed to its CDR3 DNA, 39 bases read in frame from base 1. The sequences come from PBMCs, collected after 12 months of ibrutinib treatment. The sequence links TRBV2 to TRBJ2-2; TRBD2 is a weak D gene call, 6 bases matching. The TCR comes from a human donor with chronic lymphocytic leukemia. The CDR3 reads CASSELGVQGGFF. The sequenced DNA is TGTGCCAGCAGTGAATTGGGCGTGCAGGGAGGTTTTTTT.